This T cell receptor (beta chain) was recorded in a study of PD-L1 blockade in urothelial cancer. This table comes from immunoSEQ multiplex PCR, and its TCRdb copy is limited to in-frame clones, with some not included. The data contain some 54,000 clones, 84% of them singletons. Pretreatment sampling and on-treatment sampling together yielded between 1 and 8 samples for each patient. Germline lookup yields CDR1 MDHEN and CDR2 SYDVKM. With 8 bases clipped from V and 0 bases from J, the junction kept 1 base outside the gene matches. CDR3 length: 14 amino acids. The chain has TRBV28 and TRBJ2-3; the match to TRBD1 covers 11 bases. This receptor was identified in a man in his forties or fifties with urothelial cancer. The sequencing here drew on PBMCs, taken around atezolizumab (anti-PD-L1) treatment. The CDR3 bases are TGTGCCAGCGGGGACAGGGGGAGCACAGATACGCAGTATTTT. It specifies CASGDRGSTDTQYF.